Following are 8 T cell receptor beta chains from one sample sequenced in a study of Graves' ophthalmopathy and Graves' hyperthyroidism. The authors amplified TCR beta CDR3 regions from RNA transcripts. HTBI primers were used in a first-round RT-PCR, which preceded a second-round multiplex PCR. TCRdb re-analysed the multiplex PCR reads in MiXCR, keeping a single row per CDR3 protein. The profile shows some 520,000 distinct CDR3 sequences, 13% to 15% of them singletons. The sequenced sample consisted of blood. The receptors shown here come from a woman aged 25 to 39 with Graves' ophthalmopathy.

In this sample, this clonotype turned up many times. The chain employs TRBV19 and TRBJ1-2; D ambiguous. Germline-derived CDR1 and CDR2 are LNHDA and SQIVND (reference sequence). The CDR3 is 10 amino acids. Trimming took off 8 bases at V and 6 bases at J, with 7 bases between the two ends. The CDR3 sequence: CASFSDGYTF. CDR3 sequence (DNA): TGTGCCAGTTTCTCCGATGGCTACACCTTC.

This clonotype appeared many times. CDR3 protein: CASSYVGGGNTGELFF. The DNA for the CDR3 is TGTGCCAGCAGTTATGTTGGCGGGGGAAACACCGGGGAGCTGTTTTTT. The chain combines TRBV6-5 with TRBJ2-2, with 7 bases lining up with TRBD2. This CDR3 has 16 residues. V shed 3 bases and J 2 bases; nucleotides not matched to a gene: 6. CDR1 is MNHEY, CDR2 SVGAGI, per germline.

Many counts were recorded for this clonotype. This chain uses TRBV6-1 with TRBJ1-1; 7 bases match TRBD1. The CDR3 contains 14 residues. Germline V gene sequence: CDR1 MNHNS, CDR2 SASEGT. Germline trimming cut 4 bases from V and 4 bases from J; bases unmatched to any gene: 6. The CDR3 sequence: CASSARGEFTEAFF. CDR3 nucleotides: TGTGCCAGCAGTGCCAGGGGGGAGTTCACTGAAGCTTTCTTT.

This clonotype was observed many times. This chain uses TRBV12-3 or TRBV12-4 with TRBJ1-5; TRBD1 matches at 11 bases. With 6 bases clipped from V and 1 base from J, the junction kept 8 bases outside the gene matches. This CDR3 contains 17 residues. CDR3 sequence: CASSRGQGARSNQPQHF. CDR3 in DNA: TGTGCCAGCAGCCGCGGACAGGGGGCGCGAAGCAATCAGCCCCAGCATTTT.

The CDR3 spells CSARAYIDDEQYF. The CDR3 region has the DNA TGCAGTGCTAGAGCCTACATAGACGACGAGCAGTACTTC. This chain uses TRBV20-1 with TRBJ2-7; D not certain. Germline lookup yields CDR1 DFQATT and CDR2 SNEGSKA (reference sequence). This CDR3 comprises 13 residues. Trimming left V 1 base short and J 5 bases short, with 12 bases between.

This clonotype was seen at least ten times. The rearrangement uses TRBV28 and TRBJ1-5, with D uncertain. Germline CDR1 and CDR2: MDHEN and SYDVKM. V was pared by 5 bases and J by 0 bases, with 8 bases between. This CDR3 contains 14 residues. The CDR3 DNA reads as TGTGCCAGCAGTCCCCGTTATAGCAATCAGCCCCAGCATTTT. This encodes CASSPRYSNQPQHF.

V usage is TRBV20-1 and J usage is TRBJ1-2; D is ambiguous. The CDR3 contains 12 residues. Trimming pared 5 bases from V and 4 bases from J, leaving 11 bases between. Germline CDR1 DFQATT, CDR2 SNEGSKA (reference sequence). CDR3 DNA sequence: TGCAGTGCTGGCATGGGTGGCTATGGCTACACCTTC. This translates into CSAGMGGYGYTF.

The sample holds many counts of this clonotype. The gene calls are TRBV6-4 and TRBJ2-2, with 9 bases aligning to TRBD2. With 7 bases clipped from V and 0 bases from J, the junction kept 9 bases outside the gene matches. Germline lookup yields CDR1 MRHNA and CDR2 SNTAGT. This CDR3 is 17 amino acids long. DNA of the CDR3: TGTGCCAGCAAGGGACTAGCTTCTGTATCGAACACCGGGGAGCTGTTTTTT. As protein: CASKGLASVSNTGELFF.